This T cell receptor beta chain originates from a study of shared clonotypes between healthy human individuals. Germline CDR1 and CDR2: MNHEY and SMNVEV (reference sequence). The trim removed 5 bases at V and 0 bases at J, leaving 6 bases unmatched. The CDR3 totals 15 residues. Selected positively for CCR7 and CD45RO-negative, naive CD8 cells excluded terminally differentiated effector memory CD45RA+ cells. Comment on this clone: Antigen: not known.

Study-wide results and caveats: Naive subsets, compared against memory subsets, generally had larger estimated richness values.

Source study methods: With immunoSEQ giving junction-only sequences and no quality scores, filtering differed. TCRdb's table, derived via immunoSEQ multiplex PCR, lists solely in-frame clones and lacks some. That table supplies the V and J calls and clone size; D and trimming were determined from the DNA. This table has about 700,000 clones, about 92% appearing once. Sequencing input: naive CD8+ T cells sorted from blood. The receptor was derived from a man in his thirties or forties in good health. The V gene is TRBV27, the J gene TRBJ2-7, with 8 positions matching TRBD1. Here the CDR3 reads CASSPRQGSSYEQYF. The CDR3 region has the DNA TGTGCCAGCAGTCCCCGACAGGGGAGCTCCTACGAGCAGTACTTC.